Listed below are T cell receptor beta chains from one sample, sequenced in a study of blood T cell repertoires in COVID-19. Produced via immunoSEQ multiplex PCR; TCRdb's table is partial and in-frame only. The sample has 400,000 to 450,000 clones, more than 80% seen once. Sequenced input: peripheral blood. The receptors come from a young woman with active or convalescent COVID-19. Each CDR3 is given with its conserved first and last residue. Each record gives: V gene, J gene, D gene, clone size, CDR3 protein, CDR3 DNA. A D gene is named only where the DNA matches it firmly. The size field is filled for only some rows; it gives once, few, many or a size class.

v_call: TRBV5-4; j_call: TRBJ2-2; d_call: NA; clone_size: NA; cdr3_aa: CASSPFAGELFF; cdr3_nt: TGTGCCAGCAGCCCGTTTGCCGGGGAGCTGTTTTTT
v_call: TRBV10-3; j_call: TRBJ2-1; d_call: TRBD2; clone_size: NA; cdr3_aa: CAISIAGGQGEQFF; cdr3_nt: TGTGCCATCAGTATAGCGGGGGGCCAGGGTGAGCAGTTCTTC
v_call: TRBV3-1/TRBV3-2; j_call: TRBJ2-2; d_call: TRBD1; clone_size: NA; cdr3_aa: CASTWTGGNTGELFF; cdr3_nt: TGTGCCAGCACCTGGACAGGGGGCAACACCGGGGAGCTGTTTTTT
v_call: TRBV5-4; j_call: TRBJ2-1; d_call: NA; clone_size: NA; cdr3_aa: CASSLEDSSYNEQFF; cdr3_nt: TGTGCCAGCAGCTTGGAAGATAGCTCCTACAATGAGCAGTTCTTC
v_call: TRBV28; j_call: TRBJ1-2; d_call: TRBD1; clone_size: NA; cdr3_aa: CASSSPEGAKGYTF; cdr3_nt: TGTGCCAGCAGTTCTCCTGAGGGGGCGAAAGGCTACACCTTC
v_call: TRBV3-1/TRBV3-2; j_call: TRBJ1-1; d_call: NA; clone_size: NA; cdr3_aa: CASSQGGAEAFF; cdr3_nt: TGTGCCAGCAGCCAAGGGGGGGCTGAAGCTTTCTTT
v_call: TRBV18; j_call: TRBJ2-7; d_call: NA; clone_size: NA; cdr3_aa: CASSDALRSAYEQYF; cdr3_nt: TGTGCCAGCTCAGACGCGCTAAGGAGTGCCTACGAGCAGTACTTC
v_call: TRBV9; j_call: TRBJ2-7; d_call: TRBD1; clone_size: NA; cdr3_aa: CASSVGQGATYEQYF; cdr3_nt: TGTGCCAGCAGCGTAGGACAGGGGGCGACCTACGAGCAGTACTTC
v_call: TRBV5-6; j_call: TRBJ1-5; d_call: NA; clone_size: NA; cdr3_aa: CASSLASASPGNQPQHF; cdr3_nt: TGTGCCAGCAGCTTGGCCTCAGCAAGCCCAGGAAATCAGCCCCAGCATTTT
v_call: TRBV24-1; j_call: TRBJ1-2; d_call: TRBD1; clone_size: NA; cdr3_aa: CATSDGQGDAYGYTF; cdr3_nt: TGTGCCACCAGTGATGGGCAGGGGGACGCATATGGCTACACCTTC
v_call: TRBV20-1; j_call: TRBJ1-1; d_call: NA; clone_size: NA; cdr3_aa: CSASDTEAFF; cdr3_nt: TGCAGTGCTTCAGACACTGAAGCTTTCTTT
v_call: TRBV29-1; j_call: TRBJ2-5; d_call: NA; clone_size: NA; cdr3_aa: CSVEDAGVGETQYF; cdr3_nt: TGCAGCGTTGAAGACGCAGGGGTCGGAGAGACCCAGTACTTC
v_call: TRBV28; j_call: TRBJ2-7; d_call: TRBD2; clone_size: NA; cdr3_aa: CASPPQFISAGVSYEQYF; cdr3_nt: TGTGCCAGCCCTCCTCAGTTTATATCAGCGGGGGTCTCCTACGAGCAGTACTTC
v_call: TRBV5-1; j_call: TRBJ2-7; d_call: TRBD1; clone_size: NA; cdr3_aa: CASSLRDRPSEQYF; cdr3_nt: TGCGCCAGCAGCCTCCGGGACAGGCCCTCCGAGCAGTACTTC
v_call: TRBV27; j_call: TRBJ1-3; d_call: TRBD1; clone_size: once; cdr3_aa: CASSSTGTSGNTIYF; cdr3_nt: TGTGCCAGCAGTTCGACAGGGACCTCTGGAAACACCATATATTTT
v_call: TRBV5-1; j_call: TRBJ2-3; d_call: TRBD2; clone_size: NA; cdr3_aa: CASSSTGTSGSLSDTQYF; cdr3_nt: TGCGCCAGCAGCTCGACTGGGACTAGCGGGAGTTTGTCAGATACGCAGTATTTT
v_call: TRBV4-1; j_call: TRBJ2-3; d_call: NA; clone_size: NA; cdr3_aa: CASSQPGLTLTDTQYF; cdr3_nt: TGCGCCAGCAGCCAACCAGGACTAACCCTAACAGATACGCAGTATTTT
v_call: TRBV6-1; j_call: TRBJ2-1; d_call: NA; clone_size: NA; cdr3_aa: CASSETGVGEQFF; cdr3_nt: TGTGCCAGCAGTGAAACGGGGGTAGGTGAGCAGTTCTTC
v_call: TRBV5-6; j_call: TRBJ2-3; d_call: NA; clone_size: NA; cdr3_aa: CASSFSSTDTQYF; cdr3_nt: TGTGCCAGCAGCTTTAGTAGCACAGATACGCAGTATTTT
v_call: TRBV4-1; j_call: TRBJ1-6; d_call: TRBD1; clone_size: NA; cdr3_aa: CASSNRGSYNSPLHF; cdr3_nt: TGCGCCAGCAGTAACAGGGGCTCCTATAATTCACCCCTCCACTTT
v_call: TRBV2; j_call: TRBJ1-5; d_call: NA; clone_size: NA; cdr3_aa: CASSYDRTINQPQHF; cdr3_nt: TGTGCCAGCAGCTACGACAGGACGATCAATCAGCCCCAGCATTTT
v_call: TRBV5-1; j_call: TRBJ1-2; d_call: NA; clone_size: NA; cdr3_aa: CASSSSDSFYGYTF; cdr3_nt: TGCGCCAGCAGCTCCTCGGACTCATTCTATGGCTACACCTTC
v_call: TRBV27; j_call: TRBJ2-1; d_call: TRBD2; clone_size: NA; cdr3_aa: CASSPGLAEAYNEQFF; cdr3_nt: TGTGCCAGCAGTCCCGGACTAGCAGAAGCCTACAATGAGCAGTTCTTC
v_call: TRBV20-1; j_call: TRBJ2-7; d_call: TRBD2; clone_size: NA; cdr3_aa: CSASISGSVYEQYF; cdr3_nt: TGCAGTGCTAGTATAAGCGGGAGCGTGTACGAGCAGTACTTC
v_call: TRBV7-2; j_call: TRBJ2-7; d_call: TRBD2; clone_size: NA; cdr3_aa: CASSLFLAGAYEQYF; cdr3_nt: TGTGCCAGCAGCTTATTTCTAGCGGGAGCCTACGAGCAGTACTTC
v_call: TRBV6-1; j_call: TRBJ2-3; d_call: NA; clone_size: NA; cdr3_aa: CASSEAPGNPLKWDTQYF; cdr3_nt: TGTGCCAGCAGTGAAGCTCCAGGGAACCCCCTTAAATGGGATACGCAGTATTTT
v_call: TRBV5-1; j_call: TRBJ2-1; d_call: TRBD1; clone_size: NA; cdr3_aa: CASSYGTGGGDEQFF; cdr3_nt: TGCGCCAGCAGCTACGGGACAGGGGGCGGTGATGAGCAGTTCTTC
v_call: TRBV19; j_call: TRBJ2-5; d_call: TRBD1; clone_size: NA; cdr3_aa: CASRLTGQETQYF; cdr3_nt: TGTGCCAGTAGGTTGACAGGGCAAGAGACCCAGTACTTC
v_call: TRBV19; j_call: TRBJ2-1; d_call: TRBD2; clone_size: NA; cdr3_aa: CASSTRTRADGSYNEQFF; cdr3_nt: TGTGCCAGTAGTACCCGGACTAGAGCGGACGGCTCCTACAATGAGCAGTTCTTC
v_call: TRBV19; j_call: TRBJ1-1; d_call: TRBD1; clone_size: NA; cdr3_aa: CASSDRGNTEAFF; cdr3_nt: TGTGCCAGTAGCGACAGGGGCAACACTGAAGCTTTCTTT
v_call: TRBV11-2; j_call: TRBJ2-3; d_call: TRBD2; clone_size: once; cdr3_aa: CASSLARTSGGARDTQYF; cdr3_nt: TGTGCCAGCAGCTTAGCTCGGACTAGCGGGGGGGCCAGAGATACGCAGTATTTT
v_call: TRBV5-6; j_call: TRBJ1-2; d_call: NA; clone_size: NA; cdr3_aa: CASSTGQYYGYTF; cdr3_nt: TGTGCCAGCAGCACAGGACAGTACTATGGCTACACCTTC
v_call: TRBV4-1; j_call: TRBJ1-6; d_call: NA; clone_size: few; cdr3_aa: CASSQGPIFVGANSPLHF; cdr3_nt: TGCGCCAGCAGCCAAGGTCCAATCTTTGTGGGGGCGAATTCACCCCTCCACTTT
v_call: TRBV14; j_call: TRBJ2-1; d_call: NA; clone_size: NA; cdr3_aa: CASSKDRYNEQFF; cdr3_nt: TGTGCCAGCAGTAAAGACAGGTACAATGAGCAGTTCTTC
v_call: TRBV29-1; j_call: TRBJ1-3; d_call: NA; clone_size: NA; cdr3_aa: CSVVGSPSSGNTIYF; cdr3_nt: TGCAGCGTTGTTGGCAGTCCTAGCTCTGGAAACACCATATATTTT
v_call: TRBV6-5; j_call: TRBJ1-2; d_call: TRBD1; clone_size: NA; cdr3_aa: CASSYPGTEYGYTF; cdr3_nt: TGTGCCAGCAGTTATCCCGGGACAGAGTATGGCTACACCTTC
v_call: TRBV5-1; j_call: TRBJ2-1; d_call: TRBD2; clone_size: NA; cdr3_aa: CASSLVGAGAYNEQFF; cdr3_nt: TGCGCCAGCAGCTTGGTGGGAGCGGGAGCGTACAATGAGCAGTTCTTC
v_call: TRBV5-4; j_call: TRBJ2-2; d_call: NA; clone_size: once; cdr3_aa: CASSAGNTGELFF; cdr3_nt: TGTGCCAGCAGCGCAGGGAACACCGGGGAGCTGTTTTTT
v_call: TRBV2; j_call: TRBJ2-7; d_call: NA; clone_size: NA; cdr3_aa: CASHQGDYEQYF; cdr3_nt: TGTGCCAGCCACCAGGGCGATTACGAGCAGTACTTC
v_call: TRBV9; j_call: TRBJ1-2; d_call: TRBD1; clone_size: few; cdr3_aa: CASRPGPKGDREARGYTF; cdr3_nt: TGTGCCAGCAGACCGGGGCCAAAGGGCGACAGGGAGGCGCGCGGCTACACCTTC
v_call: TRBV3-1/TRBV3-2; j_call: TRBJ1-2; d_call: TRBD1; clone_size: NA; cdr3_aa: CASSQADRDNYGYTF; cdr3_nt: TGTGCCAGCAGCCAGGCGGACAGGGATAACTATGGCTACACCTTC
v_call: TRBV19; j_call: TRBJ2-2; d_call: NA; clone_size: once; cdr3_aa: CASSIEGGTSNTGELFF; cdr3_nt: TGTGCCAGTAGTATAGAAGGCGGAACATCGAACACCGGGGAGCTGTTTTTT
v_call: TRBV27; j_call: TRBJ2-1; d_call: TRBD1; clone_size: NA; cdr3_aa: CASSFVRTGSSEQFF; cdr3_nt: TGTGCCAGCAGTTTTGTCAGGACAGGGTCAAGTGAGCAGTTCTTC